The present entry profiles one TCR beta chain with its context. The data derive from a study of blood T cell repertoires in COVID-19. As for the study in general: Researchers got acute and convalescent COVID-19 samples from the United States, Italy and Spain. Sources were T cells, B-cell-depleted T cells, or PBMCs; the material itself was cDNA or gDNA.

The germline V and J ends were trimmed by 2 bases and 1 base, with 17 bases remaining between them. The germline gives CDR1 MNHEY, CDR2 SMNVEV (reference sequence). The CDR3 consists of 17 residues. Original methodology: Amplification of reference gene primers provided the estimated nucleated cell counts. Profiling relied on immunoSEQ multiplex PCR, and the TCRdb table lists in-frame clones only, not all of them. V, J and clone size reflect that table, while D and trimming were determined from the DNA. The sample has approximately 130,000 clones, roughly four fifths seen once. This chain uses TRBV27 with TRBJ2-5; weak D call: TRBD1 (6 bases). The source material was peripheral blood. This TCR was recovered from a human donor in a cohort sampled during active COVID-19. CDR3 in DNA: TGTGCCAGCAGTTTAATGGGACACTCAGACCTCCAAGAGACCCAGTACTTC. This translates into CASSLMGHSDLQETQYF.